A single sample gave rise to the 12 T cell receptor beta chains below, sequenced in a study of control samples from healthy donors and cancer patients. Libraries were prepared by immunoSEQ multiplex PCR; TCRdb keeps only in-frame clonotypes and omits some of them. The sample gives some 120,000 clones, approximately 90% of which show up once; more than 2% is in the top ten. Sequences were obtained from blood. The receptors here all came from a man aged 18 to 30 in good health.

This clone occurred once. The V call is TRBV7-9, the J call TRBJ2-5, with TRBD1 matching 7 bases. CDR3 length equals 13 residues. After removal of 2 bases from V and 4 bases from J, the junction contained 1 base not matched to a gene. CDR1 and CDR2 from the germline V gene are SEHNR and FQNEAQ (reference sequence). The CDR3 reads CASSLSGGETQYF. The CDR3 DNA reads as TGTGCCAGCAGCTTATCAGGGGGAGAGACCCAGTACTTC.

The rearrangement links TRBV5-1 to TRBJ1-1, with TRBD1 as a possible D gene (5 bases). The germline CDR1 and CDR2 sequences are SGHRS and YFSETQ. The CDR3 runs 15 residues. Deletions cut 0 bases from V and 5 bases from J, with 14 bases between. The CDR3 DNA sequence: TGCGCCAGCAGCTTGGCTGGGGCCCCAGAAACTGAAGCTTTCTTT. This codes for CASSLAGAPETEAFF.

Note on this clone: The junction does not match germline at one end; this may be a read error. V is TRBV11-2 and J is TRBJ1-6; D may be TRBD1 (5 bases). CDR1 is SGHAT, CDR2 FQNNGV, per germline. This CDR3 spans 14 amino acids. The CDR3 DNA sequence: TGTGCCAGCACCTTAGAGCCAGGGAGCTCACCCCTCCACTTT. Encoded protein: CASTLEPGSSPLHF.

The chain uses TRBV2 and TRBJ2-6; D may be TRBD1 (6 bases). Germline CDR1 SNHLY, CDR2 FYNNEI. V was shortened by 6 bases and J by 4 bases, with 13 bases between the two germline ends. This CDR3 spans 15 amino acids. CDR3 DNA sequence: TGTGCCAGCAGCGATACAGGGTACGGGGCCAACGTCCTGACTTTC. Its protein product is CASSDTGYGANVLTF.

The chain couples TRBV18 to TRBJ2-3; TRBD2 might be the D (6 bases). With 2 bases removed from V and 1 base from J, the gap between germline ends came to 13 bases. The CDR3 is made up of 16 amino acids. The germline gives CDR1 KGHSH, CDR2 LQKENI. DNA of the CDR3: TGTGCCAGCTCACCAAGGACTACTTCGGGCACAGATACGCAGTATTTT. It specifies CASSPRTTSGTDTQYF.

The chain uses TRBV19 and TRBJ1-3; TRBD1 is a possible D gene (5 bases). There are 18 residues in the CDR3. Trimming stripped 6 bases from V and 5 bases from J, with 26 bases between. Germline V gene sequence: CDR1 LNHDA, CDR2 SQIVND (reference sequence). This CDR3 reads CASSVLQQEAAIRNTIYF. DNA of the CDR3: TGTGCCAGTAGCGTTTTACAACAGGAGGCGGCCATACGAAACACCATATATTTT.

The chain links TRBV12-3 or TRBV12-4 to TRBJ2-2, with D uncertain. CDR3 length equals 13 residues. Trimming stripped 6 bases from V and 5 bases from J, with 10 bases between. CDR3 region: CASSSRPTGELFF. CDR3 in DNA: TGTGCCAGCAGCTCCCGCCCAACCGGGGAGCTGTTTTTT.

The chain uses TRBV18 and TRBJ2-5; weak D call: TRBD2 (6 bases). Germline CDR1 and CDR2: KGHSH and LQKENI. The CDR3 has 15 residues. Trimming shortened V by 9 bases and J by 2 bases, and 19 bases separated the two germline ends. The CDR3 sequence is CASRRLEGRQETQYF. CDR3 sequence (DNA): TGTGCCAGTCGAAGACTAGAGGGACGGCAAGAGACCCAGTACTTC.

The V call is TRBV9, the J call TRBJ2-1, with TRBD2 matching 10 bases. The CDR3 sequence is 15 residues long. The germline V gene encodes CDR1 SGDLS and CDR2 YYNGEE. V shed 4 bases and J 9 bases; nucleotides not matched to a gene: 10. CDR3 residues: CASSITAGGPGEQFF. CDR3 sequence (DNA): TGTGCCAGCAGCATTACAGCGGGAGGGCCGGGTGAGCAGTTCTTC.

The rearrangement uses TRBV15 and TRBJ1-5; D is undetermined. The CDR3 has 13 amino acids. V lost 4 bases and J lost 4, with 8 bases in between. The germline CDR1 and CDR2 sequences are LNHNV and YYDKDF (reference sequence). As DNA, the CDR3 is TGTGCCACCAGCATTTCTTTTAATCAGCCCCAGCATTTT. Residues: CATSISFNQPQHF.

The chain links TRBV18 to TRBJ2-6; D is ambiguous. The CDR3 contains 16 residues. Germline loops: CDR1 KGHSH, CDR2 LQKENI. Trimming stripped 4 bases from V and 1 base from J, with 11 bases between. This CDR3 is CASSLGGDSGANVLTF. The CDR3 DNA sequence: TGTGCCAGCTCACTGGGTGGTGATTCTGGGGCCAACGTCCTGACTTTC. The whole variable domain, remainder taken from reference TRBV18 and TRBJ2-6, is NAGVMQNPRHLVRRRGQEARLRCSPMKGHSHVYWYRQLPEEGLKFMVYLQKENIIDESGMPKERFSAEFPKEGPSILRIQQVVRGDSAAYFCASSLGGDSGANVLTFGAGSRLTVL.

The chain employs TRBV15 and TRBJ2-7; 9 nucleotides agree with TRBD1. With 3 bases clipped from V and 5 bases from J, the junction kept 8 bases outside the gene matches. The CDR3 is made up of 15 amino acids. CDR1 and CDR2 from the germline V gene are LNHNV and YYDKDF (reference sequence). This CDR3 is CATSSGQGTSNEQYF. CDR3 DNA: TGTGCCACCAGCAGCGGACAGGGGACATCCAACGAGCAGTACTTC.